This record concerns one TCR beta chain sequence. In the original analysis: Estimates of nucleated cell counts were drawn from the amplification of reference gene primers. Method: immunoSEQ multiplex PCR; TCRdb's copy keeps in-frame clones and lacks some. That table furnishes V, J and clone size, whereas the DNA furnished D and trimming. Of approximately 70,000 clones detected, about nine tenths appear once; the ten largest clones hold approximately 11%. The CDR3 is 14 amino acids. V gave up 4 bases and J gave up 2 bases; unmatched junction bases: 4. Germline-derived CDR1 and CDR2 are LGHDT and YNNKEL (reference sequence). This sample stems from a study of blood T cell repertoires in COVID-19. As for the study in general: Sites across the United States, Italy and Spain contributed samples from acute and convalescent COVID-19. The analysed material was cDNA or gDNA that came from T cells, B-cell-depleted T cells, or PBMCs.

Sequencing input: peripheral blood. The chain has TRBV3-1 (or the pseudogene TRBV3-2) and TRBJ2-7; 8 nucleotides match TRBD2. The TCR sequence derives from a man between 65 and 85 years old with active or convalescent COVID-19. The CDR3, as DNA: TGTGCCAGCAGCCGCGGGAGGACCCCCTACGAGCAGTACTTC. Residues: CASSRGRTPYEQYF.